The rows below give T cell receptor beta chains drawn from one sample of a study of early T cells in non-severe SARS-CoV-2 infection. TCRdb re-derived calls from the 5' RACE reads in MiXCR, one entry per CDR3 protein. The table lists roughly 72,000 distinct CDR3 sequences, 10% to 15% of them singletons. Source material: whole blood. Receptors originate from an adult who was a healthcare worker with PCR-confirmed SARS-CoV-2 infection or an uninfected control (not recorded which). CDR3s include the opening cysteine and the closing phenylalanine or tryptophan. The D gene is left open where the match is weak. Clone size is given for some rows only: seen once, a few or many times, or a class if the clone is expanded.

TRBV5-4	TRBJ2-5	.	many	CASSPSSGRGETQYF	TGTGCCAGCAGCCCGTCCTCGGGGCGGGGAGAGACCCAGTACTTC
TRBV5-1	TRBJ2-5	.	many	CASSLDKYQETQYF	TGCGCCAGCAGCTTGGACAAGTACCAAGAGACCCAGTACTTC
TRBV2	TRBJ2-1	TRBD2	many	CASKVGLAVWNEQFF	TGTGCCAGCAAGGTCGGACTAGCCGTATGGAATGAGCAGTTCTTC
TRBV5-1	TRBJ2-7	.	.	CASSSGAVGPSYEQYF	TGCGCCAGCAGCTCTGGGGCAGTCGGTCCCTCCTACGAGCAGTACTTC
TRBV29-1	TRBJ2-4	.	.	CSAQINIQYF	TGCAGCGCGCAGATAAACATTCAGTACTTC
TRBV30	TRBJ1-6	TRBD1	.	CAWSARGQGVAPLHF	TGTGCCTGGAGTGCTAGGGGACAGGGAGTCGCACCCCTCCACTTT
TRBV6-6	TRBJ1-2	.	once	CASGYSNIGYGYTF	TGTGCCAGCGGTTACTCGAATATTGGTTATGGCTACACCTTC
TRBV29-1	TRBJ2-3	TRBD2	few	CSVRISGRWNTQYF	TGCAGCGTTCGGATCAGCGGGAGATGGAATACGCAGTATTTT
TRBV27	TRBJ2-7	.	.	CASSLGGTPNYEQYF	TGTGCCAGCAGTTTAGGTGGCACACCGAACTACGAGCAGTACTTC
TRBV6-1	TRBJ2-7	TRBD2	many	CASSDGLAGDHEQYF	TGTGCCAGCAGTGATGGGCTAGCGGGAGACCACGAGCAGTACTTC
TRBV5-1	TRBJ2-5	.	.	CASRIATGKETQYF	TGCGCCAGCAGGATAGCAACAGGGAAAGAGACCCAGTACTTC
TRBV5-6	TRBJ2-3	.	many	CASSRVDTQYF	TGTGCCAGCAGCCGAGTAGATACGCAGTATTTT
TRBV28	TRBJ2-3	.	few	CASSWGNGDTQYF	TGTGCCAGCAGTTGGGGGAACGGAGATACGCAGTATTTT
TRBV7-8	TRBJ2-2	TRBD2	many	CASSFWLAGLSNTGELFF	TGTGCCAGCAGCTTTTGGCTAGCGGGACTTTCGAACACCGGGGAGCTGTTTTTT
TRBV4-3	TRBJ2-1	TRBD1	many	CASSSQGATFNEQFF	TGCGCCAGCAGCTCACAGGGGGCCACCTTCAATGAGCAGTTCTTC
TRBV27	TRBJ1-3	.	few	CASSTVRGSSTIYF	TGTGCCAGCAGTACTGTGAGAGGCTCAAGCACCATATATTTT
TRBV5-1	TRBJ2-3	TRBD1	.	CASSTGQGARGTDTQYF	TGCGCCAGCAGCACGGGACAGGGGGCGAGAGGCACAGATACGCAGTATTTT
TRBV20-1	TRBJ1-1	TRBD1	many	CSARSFRGAEAFF	TGCAGTGCTAGATCCTTCAGGGGGGCTGAAGCTTTCTTT
TRBV12-3/TRBV12-4	TRBJ2-3	TRBD2	few	CASSLRAAGGRDTQYF	TGTGCCAGCAGTTTACGTGCAGCGGGGGGGCGTGATACGCAGTATTTT
TRBV5-4	TRBJ2-5	TRBD2	.	CASSRGTSRETQYF	TGTGCCAGCAGCCGTGGGACTAGCCGGGAGACCCAGTACTTC
TRBV24-1	TRBJ2-1	.	.	CATSDVGQTLSYNEQFF	TGTGCCACCAGTGACGTCGGACAGACCCTTTCCTACAATGAGCAGTTCTTC
TRBV7-9	TRBJ1-1	.	many	CASSLMNTEAFF	TGTGCCAGCAGTCTTATGAACACTGAAGCTTTCTTT
TRBV7-9	TRBJ1-1	.	few	CASSPQVVNTEAFF	TGTGCCAGCAGCCCCCAAGTGGTGAACACTGAAGCTTTCTTT
TRBV14	TRBJ1-5	.	few	CASSQGQAGQPQHF	TGTGCCAGCAGCCAGGGGCAGGCGGGGCAGCCCCAGCATTTT
TRBV4-1	TRBJ1-5	TRBD1	many	CASSQGSGGINSNQPQHF	TGCGCCAGCAGCCAAGGCTCAGGGGGGATAAATAGCAATCAGCCCCAGCATTTT
TRBV29-1	TRBJ2-3	.	.	CSVTYTDTQYF	TGCAGCGTTACTTACACAGATACGCAGTATTTT
TRBV7-2	TRBJ2-6	.	many	CASTLSGANVLTF	TGTGCCAGCACCCTCTCTGGGGCCAACGTCCTGACTTTC
TRBV12-3/TRBV12-4	TRBJ1-1	.	few	CASSFPRHTEAFF	TGTGCCAGCAGTTTCCCCCGACATACTGAAGCTTTCTTT
TRBV29-1	TRBJ1-5	TRBD1	.	CSAQTGTNQPQHF	TGCAGCGCTCAGACAGGGACTAATCAGCCCCAGCATTTT
TRBV12-3/TRBV12-4	TRBJ2-5	.	.	CASRAPGHPVETQYF	TGTGCCAGCAGAGCCCCGGGACACCCGGTGGAGACCCAGTACTTC
TRBV28	TRBJ2-3	.	many	CAAGTDTQYF	TGTGCCGCCGGCACAGATACGCAGTATTTT
TRBV20-1	TRBJ1-1	.	.	CSATRGNMNTEAFF	TGCAGTGCTACACGGGGAAACATGAACACTGAAGCTTTCTTT
TRBV11-2	TRBJ2-7	.	many	CASSLAPAVAHEQYF	TGTGCCAGCAGCTTAGCTCCCGCGGTGGCCCACGAGCAGTACTTC
TRBV2	TRBJ1-5	.	few	CASNEQSLYSNQPQHF	TGTGCCAGCAATGAACAGTCCCTATATAGCAATCAGCCCCAGCATTTT
TRBV28	TRBJ2-1	TRBD2	few	CASSSTSGPYNEQFF	TGTGCCAGCAGTTCAACTAGCGGGCCCTACAATGAGCAGTTCTTC
TRBV24-1	TRBJ2-6	TRBD2	.	CATSKGGRANVLTF	TGTGCCACCTCCAAGGGAGGGCGGGCCAACGTCCTGACTTTC
TRBV6-2/TRBV6-3	TRBJ2-1	TRBD2	once	CASSYIAGGLGRNEQFF	TGTGCCAGCAGTTACATTGCGGGGGGTTTAGGGCGCAATGAGCAGTTCTTC
TRBV3-1	TRBJ2-1	.	many	CASSPYAGAYNEQFF	TGTGCCAGCAGCCCATATGCGGGGGCTTACAATGAGCAGTTCTTC